The sequence of this T cell receptor (beta chain) was determined in a study of T cells after yellow fever vaccination. Overall study findings and caveats: Boosting was followed by the reappearance of most primary-vaccination clones (around 96% CD4, more than 70% CD8).

It was through 5'RACE template switching that TCR cDNA was made, with a universal primer site and UMIs added. Using its own MiXCR run on the 5' RACE reads, TCRdb lists one record per CDR3 protein. Found here are a few hundred thousand distinct CDR3 sequences, around 3.9% of them singletons; the top ten hold 20% to 25%. In this sample, this clonotype turned up many times. What it binds is unknown. Losses at the gene ends were 2 bases for V and 4 bases for J; bases not matched to a gene: 5. The CDR3 has 14 residues. Germline V CDR1 and CDR2: SGHRS, YFSETQ. The source material was PBMCs, sampled 5 days after the yellow fever booster vaccination. The clonotype originates from a man between 18 and 29 years old who received the YFV17D yellow fever vaccine. The chain is built from TRBV5-1 and TRBJ2-5; 7 bases fit TRBD1. The CDR3 region has the DNA TGCGCCAGCAGCTTACAGGGGAGAGGAGAGACCCAGTACTTC. This sequence encodes CASSLQGRGETQYF.